Below, one T cell receptor beta chain is given with its context. The antigen is not known. V was cut by 6 bases and J by 5 bases, with 18 bases left in between. The CDR3 totals 15 residues. This sample is part of a study of blood T cells in healthy people across ages. The study drew donors from healthy Caucasian individuals in Russia aged 6 to 90. General study findings and limits: Comparison with aged donors showed that long-lived donors had more naive CD4+ cells and higher diversity. The study regarded diversity estimates from one million T cells as underestimates. Any conclusive comparison of naive versus antigen-experienced cells was prevented by using unsorted PBMCs.

For the second PCR, which ran for roughly 6 to 12 cycles, a sample-barcoded 5' primer and a J-beta primer mix were used. TCRdb re-called the 5' RACE reads with MiXCR, one entry per CDR3 protein. Of more than 800,000 distinct CDR3 sequences listed, around 30% are singletons. The chain carries TRBV12-3 or TRBV12-4 and TRBJ2-3; D is possibly TRBD1 or TRBD2 (6 bases each). Sequenced: blood. This TCR derives from a woman of 80 years or more in good health. The CDR3 bases are TGTGCCAGCAGACCTTTTAGGGGGGCGTTAGATACGCAGTATTTT. It encodes CASRPFRGALDTQYF.